This passage covers 2 T cell receptor beta chains from one sample sequenced in a study of tumor-infiltrating lymphocytes in oesophageal squamous cell carcinoma. TCRdb used MiXCR to reprocess the PCR reads, holding one entry per CDR3 protein. The table has some 16,000 distinct CDR3 sequences, 50% seen once. Sequencing was carried out using esophageal tumor tissue. The receptor set was obtained from a male donor with esophageal squamous cell carcinoma.

This clonotype was detected only once. V and J are TRBV14 and TRBJ2-4; maybe TRBD1 (5 bases). The J call may not be correct, given that the DNA end is closer to TRBJ2-5. This CDR3 is 14 amino acids long. The germline gives CDR1 SGHDN, CDR2 FVKESK. The CDR3 sequence: CASSLIGAQETQYF. Here the CDR3 DNA reads TGTGCCAGCAGTCTCATAGGGGCGCAAGAGACCCAGTACTTC.

The J gene is TRBJ2-5, the V gene TRBV7-2; the D is unclear. The V gene lost 2 bases and the J gene lost 13 bases, with 23 bases spanning the gap. Germline loops: CDR1 SGHTA, CDR2 FQGNSA. This CDR3 contains 15 residues. The CDR3 sequence is CASSLWWSAYNERYF. The CDR3 DNA sequence: TGTGCCAGCAGCTTATGGTGGAGCGCCTACAATGAGCGGTACTTC.